This TCR beta chain was obtained from a study of T-cell reconstitution after alpha-beta-depleted transplantation in children (dated by TCRdb to 2016 to 2017). As for the study more broadly: T-cell immune reconstitution after TCRalphabeta/CD19-depleted allogeneic hematopoietic cell transplantation in children was quantitatively tracked in the study by means of TCR repertoire profiling.

The CDR1 and CDR2 encoded by the germline V gene are SGHVS and FNYEAQ. From cysteine to phenylalanine, the CDR3 is 14 amino acids long. CDR3 DNA is the only sequence kept; it has 42 bases, read in frame from the first base. The V end loses 0 bases and the J end loses 5 bases, and a stretch of 7 bases separates them. Library preparation employed PCR. TCRdb lists the instrument as Illumina HiSeq 2500. To normalize quantification of the TCRbeta repertoire, the TCR libraries were built with molecular barcoding that relied on unique molecular identifiers. TCRdb passed the public sequencing reads through fastp at Q25 and MiXCR, retaining productive beta sequences. Entries that share a CDR3 protein sequence are merged under the most common genes and DNA. This sample is represented by 150,000 to 250,000 distinct CDR3 sequences; 13% to 15% of them were singletons. Roughly 13% of the sample is taken by the ten largest.

About this clonotype itself: This clone's antigen is unknown. There are no base qualities to consult, and no much larger clone falls within one base.

The specimen comprised PBMCs from the stem cell graft donor, sampled from the stem cell graft. This receptor was obtained from a human donor who donated a stem cell graft to a child with acute lymphoblastic leukemia. The V and J genes are TRBV7-6 and TRBJ2-2; the D gene remains uncertain. The sequence in DNA is TGTGCCAGCAGCTTAGCCCAGACTACCGGGGAGCTGTTTTTT. Translated, this is CASSLAQTTGELFF.